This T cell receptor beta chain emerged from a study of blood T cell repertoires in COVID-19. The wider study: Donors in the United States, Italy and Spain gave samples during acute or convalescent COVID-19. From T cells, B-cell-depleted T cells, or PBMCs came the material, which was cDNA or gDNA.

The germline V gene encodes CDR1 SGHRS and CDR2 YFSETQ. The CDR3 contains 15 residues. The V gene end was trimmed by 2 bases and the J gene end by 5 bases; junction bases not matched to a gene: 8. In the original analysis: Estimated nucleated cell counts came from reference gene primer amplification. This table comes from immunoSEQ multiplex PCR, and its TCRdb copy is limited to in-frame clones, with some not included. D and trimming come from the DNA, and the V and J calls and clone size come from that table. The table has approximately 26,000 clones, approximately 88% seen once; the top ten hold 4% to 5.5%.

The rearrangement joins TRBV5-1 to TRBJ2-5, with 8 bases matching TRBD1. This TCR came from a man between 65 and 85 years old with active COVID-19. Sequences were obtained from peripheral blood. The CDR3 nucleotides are TGCGCCAGCAGCTTAGGGGACAGGCTTGGGGAGACCCAGTACTTC. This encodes CASSLGDRLGETQYF.